The 18 T cell receptor beta chains in this list originate from one sample, sequenced in a study of T cells after yellow fever vaccination. TCRdb analysed the 5' RACE reads with MiXCR anew, one entry per CDR3 protein. In the table there are tens of thousands of distinct CDR3 sequences, 7.5% to 8% of which are singletons. The material was CD8+ T cells sorted from PBMCs, obtained on the day of the yellow fever booster vaccination. All receptors come from a young man who received the YFV17D yellow fever vaccine.

This clonotype was counted a few times. This chain joins TRBV11-1 and TRBJ2-3; D tentatively reads TRBD1 or TRBD2 (5 bases each). In germline, CDR1 is SGHAT, CDR2 FQDESV (reference sequence). This CDR3 has 19 residues. The V and J ends lost 0 bases and 1 base respectively, with 20 bases between them. As DNA, the CDR3 is TGTGCCAGCAGCTTAGCGTTCGGCAGGGACGAGCTTGGCACAGATACGCAGTATTTT. It encodes CASSLAFGRDELGTDTQYF.

This clonotype was picked up many times. V is TRBV7-2 and J is TRBJ2-7; D is perhaps TRBD1 or TRBD2 (6 bases each). Germline CDR1 is SGHTA and CDR2 is FQGNSA. V dropped 3 bases and J dropped 6 bases, with 15 bases sitting between them. This CDR3 contains 14 residues. The CDR3 coding sequence is TGTGCCAGCAGCTTTTCCGGGGGCCGCTCCGAGCAGTACTTC. Translated: CASSFSGGRSEQYF. The full variable domain, rest sourced from reference TRBV7-2 and TRBJ2-7, is GAGVSQSPSNKVTEKGKDVELRCDPISGHTALYWYRQSLGQGLEFLIYFQGNSAPDKSGLPSDRFSAERTGGSVSTLTIQRTQQEDSAVYLCASSFSGGRSEQYFGPGTRLTVT.

The chain is built from TRBV13 and TRBJ2-7, with a tentative D call TRBD1 (6 bases). CDR1 is PRHDT, CDR2 FYEKMQ, per germline (reference sequence). V was clipped by 4 bases and J by 4 bases, with 20 bases between them. This CDR3 is 16 amino acids long. The CDR3 is CASSSRTAKMGYEQYF. The CDR3 DNA reads as TGTGCCAGCAGCTCCCGGACAGCCAAAATGGGGTACGAGCAGTACTTC.

This sequence joins TRBV5-6 and TRBJ2-7; 11 positions agree with TRBD2. The CDR3 covers 13 residues. Losses at the gene ends were 4 bases for V and 7 bases for J; bases not matched to a gene: 4. Germline V gene lookup returns CDR1 SGHDT and CDR2 YYEEEE. The chain's CDR3 is CASSVGLAEEQYF. As DNA, the CDR3 is TGTGCCAGCAGCGTGGGACTAGCGGAAGAGCAGTACTTC.

The chain joins TRBV7-8 to TRBJ2-5; 8 bases match TRBD2. This CDR3 spans 16 amino acids. Per the germline V gene, CDR1 is SGHVS and CDR2 is FQNEAQ. J gave up 5 bases and V 1 base, and 9 bases lay outside the gene matches. The CDR3 DNA follows: TGTGCCAGCAGCTTAGAGGCAGCGGGAGTGTGGGAGACCCAGTACTTC. This encodes CASSLEAAGVWETQYF. Full variable domain (rest looked up from reference TRBV7-8 and TRBJ2-5): GAGVSQSPRYKVAKRGQDVALRCDPISGHVSLFWYQQALGQGPEFLTYFQNEAQLDKSGLPSDRFFAERPEGSVSTLKIQRTQQEDSAVYLCASSLEAAGVWETQYFGPGTRLLVL.

This rearrangement joins TRBV7-9 to TRBJ2-7, with 7 nucleotides matching TRBD2. J gave up 5 bases and V 5 bases, and 12 bases lay outside the gene matches. Per germline, CDR1 SEHNR and CDR2 FQNEAQ (reference sequence). The CDR3 length is 15 residues. The CDR3 here is CASSPETGRVHEQYF. The CDR3 coding sequence is TGTGCCAGCAGCCCGGAGACGGGGAGGGTCCACGAGCAGTACTTC.

This clonotype showed up many times. The chain has TRBV6-1 and TRBJ1-5; the D is unclear. The CDR3 is made up of 15 amino acids. CDR1 is MNHNS, CDR2 SASEGT, per germline. Between the trimmed V and J ends, which lost 1 base and 1 base, there was a span of 8 bases. The CDR3 is CASSEETDSNQPQHF. The CDR3 DNA reads as TGTGCCAGCAGTGAAGAGACGGACAGCAATCAGCCCCAGCATTTT.

This clonotype appeared many times. The chain recombines TRBV6-2 or TRBV6-3 with TRBJ2-2, with TRBD2 matching over 7 bases. With V trimmed by 6 bases and J by 1 base, 5 bases remained unmatched. This CDR3 is built from 15 residues. Germline V gene data show CDR1 as MNHEY and CDR2 as SVGEGT. The CDR3 is CASSATSWNTGELFF. CDR3 DNA: TGTGCCAGCAGCGCGACTAGCTGGAACACCGGGGAGCTGTTTTTT.

The chain uses TRBV7-2 and TRBJ2-6; D uncertain. Trimming shortened V by 3 bases and J by 4 bases, and 7 bases separated the two germline ends. Per the germline V gene, CDR1 is SGHTA and CDR2 is FQGNSA. CDR3 length equals 14 residues. Here the CDR3 DNA reads TGTGCCAGCAGCTTCCCTGGGGGGGCCAACGTCCTGACTTTC. As protein: CASSFPGGANVLTF.

This clonotype was found a few times. This sequence joins TRBV28 and TRBJ2-3, with 9 bases that match TRBD1. CDR3 length equals 16 residues. Germline CDR1 reads MDHEN; CDR2 reads SYDVKM. Trimming took 2 bases from V and 9 from J; bases not matched to a gene: 12. The CDR3 nucleotides read TGTGCCAGCAGTTTAGCCGGGGACAGGGCTCCGGGAACGCAGTATTTT. It translates to CASSLAGDRAPGTQYF.

The table lists this clonotype with many counts. V and J are TRBV24-1 and TRBJ2-7; TRBD2 matches 11 bases. V was pared by 7 bases and J by 4 bases, with 8 bases of the junction left unmatched. The CDR3 runs to 15 residues. Germline V gene data show CDR1 as KGHDR and CDR2 as SFDVKD. The CDR3 protein is CATSHTSGRKYEQYF. CDR3 DNA: TGTGCCACCAGCCATACTAGCGGGAGAAAGTACGAGCAGTACTTC.

This clonotype was observed a handful of times. The chain uses TRBV20-1 and TRBJ2-3, with a possible D match to TRBD2 (6 bases). The CDR3 runs to 15 residues. Looked up from germline, CDR1 is DFQATT and CDR2 is SNEGSKA (reference sequence). The V end lost 3 bases, the J end lost 1 base, and 14 bases lay between the germline ends. The CDR3, as DNA: TGCAGTGCTAGTTCGGGGGAGTGGGGCACAGATACGCAGTATTTT. This codes for CSASSGEWGTDTQYF.

A few counts support this clonotype. The chain uses TRBV20-1 and TRBJ2-3, with D possibly TRBD1 on 6 matching bases. V was trimmed by 6 bases and J by 2 bases, leaving 18 bases between them. Germline V gene data show CDR1 as DFQATT and CDR2 as SNEGSKA (reference sequence). This CDR3 is built from 15 residues. In DNA form, the CDR3 reads TGCAGTGCGCTTCCAGGGGATTCTAACACAGATACGCAGTATTTT. Translation gives CSALPGDSNTDTQYF.

This clonotype was seen more than once but under ten times. This chain uses TRBV5-1 with TRBJ2-3; 9 nucleotides align to TRBD2. V shed 1 base and J 0 bases; nucleotides not matched to a gene: 3. Per germline, CDR1 SGHRS and CDR2 YFSETQ. The CDR3 sequence is 16 residues long. The CDR3 coding sequence is TGCGCCAGCAGCTTGATTGCGGGAGGGAGCACAGATACGCAGTATTTT. Translating it yields CASSLIAGGSTDTQYF.

The rearrangement uses TRBV20-1 and TRBJ1-1, with TRBD1 identical over 7 bases. This CDR3 contains 14 residues. Germline assignment: CDR1 DFQATT and CDR2 SNEGSKA (reference sequence). V shed 2 bases and J 4 bases; nucleotides not matched to a gene: 7. The CDR3, as DNA: TGCAGTGCTAGACTGACAGGGTTTGGCACTGAAGCTTTCTTT. Protein: CSARLTGFGTEAFF.

This clonotype was detected ten times or more. This chain joins TRBV5-6 and TRBJ1-1; the D gene is possibly TRBD1 (6 bases). V lost 0 bases, J lost 9 bases, and 12 bases lay in between. This CDR3 is 13 amino acids long. Germline assignment: CDR1 SGHDT and CDR2 YYEEEE. The DNA for the CDR3 is TGTGCCAGCAGCTTGGGGACAGCCCAGAAAGCTTTCTTT. Translating it yields CASSLGTAQKAFF.

The sample holds a few counts of this clonotype. The rearrangement joins TRBV20-1 to TRBJ2-7, with 12 bases matching TRBD2. Germline CDR1 reads DFQATT; CDR2 reads SNEGSKA (reference sequence). CDR3 length: 14 amino acids. V shed 3 bases, J shed 3 bases, and the junction held 3 bases outside the gene matches. The DNA for the CDR3 is TGCAGTGCTAGCAGGACTAGCGGGGTCTACGAGCAGTACTTC. Translation gives CSASRTSGVYEQYF.

This clonotype was counted between two and nine times. CDR3 region: CASSVGGLEAFF. The CDR3 DNA follows: TGTGCCAGCAGTGTTGGGGGACTTGAAGCTTTCTTT. V and J are TRBV12-3 or TRBV12-4 and TRBJ1-1; a possible D gene is TRBD1 (5 bases). The CDR3 runs to 12 residues. V was shortened by 5 bases and J by 7 bases, with 11 bases between the two germline ends.